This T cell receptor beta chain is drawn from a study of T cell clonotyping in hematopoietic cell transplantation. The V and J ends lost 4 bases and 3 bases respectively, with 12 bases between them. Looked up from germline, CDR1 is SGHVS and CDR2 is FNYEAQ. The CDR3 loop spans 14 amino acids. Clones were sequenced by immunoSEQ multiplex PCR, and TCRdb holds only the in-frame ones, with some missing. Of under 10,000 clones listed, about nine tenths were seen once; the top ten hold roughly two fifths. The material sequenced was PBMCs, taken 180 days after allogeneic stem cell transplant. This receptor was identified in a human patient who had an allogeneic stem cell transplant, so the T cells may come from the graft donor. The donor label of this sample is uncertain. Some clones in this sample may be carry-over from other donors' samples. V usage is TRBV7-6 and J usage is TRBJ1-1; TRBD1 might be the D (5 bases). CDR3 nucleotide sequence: TGTGCCAGCAGCTACAGGCTAGGGGACACTGAAGCTTTCTTT. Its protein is CASSYRLGDTEAFF.